This is a list of T cell receptor beta chains from one sample in a study of blood T cell repertoires in COVID-19. Generated by immunoSEQ multiplex PCR, the TCRdb table keeps only in-frame clones and is missing some. The repertoire holds over 12,000 clones, with approximately 86% as singletons. The sequenced sample consisted of peripheral blood. All receptors derive from a human donor in a cohort sampled during active COVID-19. CDR3s include the opening cysteine and the closing phenylalanine or tryptophan. The D gene is left open where the match is weak. The size of a clone is reported for some rows only, either as once, few or many, or as a class for expanded clones.

CDR3aa	CDR3nt	v_gene	j_gene	abundance	d_gene
CASSPITGVDTQYF	TGTGCCAGCAGCCCAATCACAGGGGTGGATACGCAGTATTTT	TRBV28	TRBJ2-3	NA	TRBD1
CASSFLAPETQYF	TGTGCCAGCAGTTTTCTGGCCCCCGAGACCCAGTACTTC	TRBV28	TRBJ2-5	NA	NA
CASSESERKTQYF	TGCGCCAGCAGTGAATCCGAGAGGAAGACCCAGTACTTC	TRBV10-1	TRBJ2-5	NA	NA
CASRLGVQETQYF	TGTGCCAGCAGACTCGGGGTCCAAGAGACCCAGTACTTC	TRBV6-5	TRBJ2-5	NA	NA
CSVVPAGGSDTQYF	TGCAGCGTTGTCCCAGCGGGAGGCTCAGATACGCAGTATTTT	TRBV29-1	TRBJ2-3	NA	TRBD2
CASSPAARTGNGYTF	TGTGCCAGCAGCCCCGCGGCGAGAACAGGGAATGGCTACACCTTC	TRBV5-4	TRBJ1-2	NA	NA
CATSSGTEDYEQYF	TGTGCCACCAGCAGCGGGACAGAAGACTACGAGCAGTACTTC	TRBV15	TRBJ2-7	NA	TRBD1
CASSFWTGGNEKLFF	TGTGCCAGCAGTTTTTGGACAGGGGGTAATGAAAAACTGTTTTTT	TRBV28	TRBJ1-4	NA	TRBD1
CASSPHESGNYNEQFF	TGTGCCAGCAGCCCACATGAGAGCGGGAACTACAATGAGCAGTTCTTC	TRBV9	TRBJ2-1	NA	TRBD2
CATSRALAGERNEQFF	TGTGCCACCAGCAGGGCACTAGCGGGAGAGCGAAATGAGCAGTTCTTC	TRBV15	TRBJ2-1	NA	TRBD2
CASSVELAGHNEQFF	TGTGCCAGCAGCGTGGAACTAGCGGGACACAATGAGCAGTTCTTC	TRBV9	TRBJ2-1	NA	TRBD2
CASSLLLGQGYQPQHF	TGTGCCAGCAGCCTGCTTTTGGGACAGGGCTATCAGCCCCAGCATTTT	TRBV5-6	TRBJ1-5	NA	TRBD1
CASSRDWNTGELFF	TGCGCCAGCAGCCGGGACTGGAACACCGGGGAGCTGTTTTTT	TRBV10-1	TRBJ2-2	NA	NA
CASSKRDLGQEQYF	TGTGCCAGCAGCAAACGGGATTTGGGCCAAGAGCAGTACTTC	TRBV7-8	TRBJ2-7	NA	NA
CASSLRLNTDTQYF	TGTGCCAGCAGTTTACGCCTAAACACAGATACGCAGTATTTT	TRBV27	TRBJ2-3	NA	NA
CSVEGGRRTDTQYF	TGCAGCGTTGAAGGCGGGAGGCGCACAGATACGCAGTATTTT	TRBV29-1	TRBJ2-3	NA	TRBD2
CASSLGSGGRDEKLFF	TGCGCCAGCAGCTTGGGAAGCGGGGGGCGCGATGAAAAACTGTTTTTT	TRBV5-1	TRBJ1-4	NA	NA
CASRGHKQETQYF	TGTGCCAGTCGGGGACACAAACAAGAGACCCAGTACTTC	TRBV19	TRBJ2-5	once	NA
CASSPLAAEETQYF	TGTGCCAGCAGCCCCCTAGCAGCAGAAGAGACCCAGTACTTC	TRBV5-4	TRBJ2-5	NA	NA
CASSQGRTSGRGIQETQYF	TGCGCCAGCAGCCAAGGAAGGACTAGCGGGAGAGGGATCCAAGAAACCCAGTACTTC	TRBV4-1	TRBJ2-5	once	TRBD2
CASSLILGTGNYGYTF	TGTGCCAGCAGCTTGATTCTCGGGACAGGGAACTATGGCTACACCTTC	TRBV5-8	TRBJ1-2	NA	TRBD1
CASSENRGPNEKLFF	TGTGCCAGCAGCGAAAACAGGGGACCTAATGAAAAACTGTTTTTT	TRBV21-1	TRBJ1-4	NA	NA
CASSQEGRTVNFGYGYTF	TGTGCCAGCAGCCAAGAAGGTCGGACAGTCAACTTTGGGTATGGCTACACCTTC	TRBV3-1/TRBV3-2	TRBJ1-2	NA	NA
CASSHGQPNTEAFF	TGTGCCAGCAGCCACGGACAGCCAAACACTGAAGCTTTCTTT	TRBV3-1/TRBV3-2	TRBJ1-1	NA	NA
CASSQDLRSEQYF	TGTGCCAGCAGCCAAGACCTTAGAAGCGAGCAGTACTTC	TRBV14	TRBJ2-7	NA	NA